This T cell receptor beta chain was sequenced during a study of T cells in Graves' hyperthyroidism and ophthalmopathy. RNA transcripts gave rise to amplified TCR beta CDR3 regions. Using the HTBI primer set, a first-round RT-PCR was run on the TCR CDR3. TCRdb ran MiXCR on the multiplex PCR reads and lists one entry per CDR3 protein. Of approximately 400,000 distinct CDR3 sequences listed, more than 14% were seen once; the top ten hold about 19%. V gave up 0 bases and J gave up 12 bases, with 13 bases separating them. CDR3 length equals 13 residues. CDR1 and CDR2 from the germline V gene are SGHRS and YFSETQ.

The sequence was collected from a woman between 25 and 40 years old with Graves' ophthalmopathy. The chain employs TRBV5-1 and TRBJ2-1, with a weak D call TRBD2 (5 bases). The sample was blood. The CDR3 spells CASSLGPGSWQFF. DNA for the CDR3: TGCGCCAGCAGCTTGGGGCCGGGAAGTTGGCAGTTCTTC.